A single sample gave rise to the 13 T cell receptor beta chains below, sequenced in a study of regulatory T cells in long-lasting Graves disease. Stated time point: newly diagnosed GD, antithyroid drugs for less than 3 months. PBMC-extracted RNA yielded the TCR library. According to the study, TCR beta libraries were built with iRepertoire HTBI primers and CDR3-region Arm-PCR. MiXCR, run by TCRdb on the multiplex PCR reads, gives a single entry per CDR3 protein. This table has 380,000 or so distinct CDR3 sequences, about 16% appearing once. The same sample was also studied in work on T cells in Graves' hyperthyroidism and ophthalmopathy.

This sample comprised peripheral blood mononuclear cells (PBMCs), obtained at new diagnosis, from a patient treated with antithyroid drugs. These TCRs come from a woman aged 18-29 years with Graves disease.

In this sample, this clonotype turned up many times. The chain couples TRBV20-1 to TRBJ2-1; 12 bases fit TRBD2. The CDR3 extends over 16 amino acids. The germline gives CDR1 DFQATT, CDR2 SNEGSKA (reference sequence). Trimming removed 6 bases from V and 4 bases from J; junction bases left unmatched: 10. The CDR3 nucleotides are TGCAGTGCGTCCCCTAACCTAGCGGGAGGGTACAATGAGCAGTTCTTC. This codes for CSASPNLAGGYNEQFF.

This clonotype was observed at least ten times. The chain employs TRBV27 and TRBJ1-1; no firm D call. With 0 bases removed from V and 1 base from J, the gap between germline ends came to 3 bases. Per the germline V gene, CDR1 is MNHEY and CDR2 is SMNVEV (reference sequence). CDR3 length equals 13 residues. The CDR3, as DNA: TGTGCCAGCAGTTTATCAGCGAACACTGAAGCTTTCTTT. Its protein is CASSLSANTEAFF.

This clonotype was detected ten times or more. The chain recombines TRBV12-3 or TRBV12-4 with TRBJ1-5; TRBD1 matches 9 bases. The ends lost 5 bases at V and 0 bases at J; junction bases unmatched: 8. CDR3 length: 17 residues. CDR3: CASSPTGTGISNQPQHF. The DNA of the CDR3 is TGTGCCAGCAGTCCTACCGGGACAGGGATTAGCAATCAGCCCCAGCATTTT.

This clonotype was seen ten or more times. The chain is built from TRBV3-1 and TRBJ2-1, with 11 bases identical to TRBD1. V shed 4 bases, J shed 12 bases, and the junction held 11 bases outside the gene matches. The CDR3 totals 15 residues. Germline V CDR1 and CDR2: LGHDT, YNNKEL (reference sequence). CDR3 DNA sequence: TGTGCCAGCAGCCTCGGGAGTTTGGGACAGGGGGGGCAGTTCTTC. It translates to CASSLGSLGQGGQFF.

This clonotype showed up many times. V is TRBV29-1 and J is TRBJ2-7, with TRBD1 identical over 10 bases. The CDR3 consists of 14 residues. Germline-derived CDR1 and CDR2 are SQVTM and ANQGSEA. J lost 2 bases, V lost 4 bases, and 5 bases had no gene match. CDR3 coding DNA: TGCAGCGTTGTCGGGACAGGGGTAACCTACGAGCAGTACTTC. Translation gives CSVVGTGVTYEQYF.

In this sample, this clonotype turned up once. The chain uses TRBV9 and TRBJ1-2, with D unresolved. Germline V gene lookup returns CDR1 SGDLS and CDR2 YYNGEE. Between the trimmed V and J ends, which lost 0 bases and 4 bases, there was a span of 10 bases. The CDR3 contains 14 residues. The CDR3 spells CASSVEDYGYGYTF. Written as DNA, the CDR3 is TGTGCCAGCAGCGTAGAGGACTACGGCTATGGCTACACCTTC. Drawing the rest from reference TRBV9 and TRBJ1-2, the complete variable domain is DSGVTQTPKHLITATGQRVTLRCSPRSGDLSVYWYQQSLDQGLQFLIQYYNGEERAKGNILERFSAQQFPDLHSELNLSSLELGDSALYFCASSVEDYGYGYTFGSGTRLTVV.

The CDR3 region is CASSPGPGQGYTAFF. The CDR3 bases are TGCGCCAGCAGCCCTGGACCGGGACAGGGGTACACAGCTTTCTTT. The gene calls are TRBV10-1 and TRBJ1-1; 10 bases line up with TRBD1. The CDR3 covers 15 residues. Losses at the gene ends were 6 bases for V and 10 bases for J; bases not matched to a gene: 14. In germline, CDR1 is WNHNN, CDR2 SYGVQD (reference sequence).

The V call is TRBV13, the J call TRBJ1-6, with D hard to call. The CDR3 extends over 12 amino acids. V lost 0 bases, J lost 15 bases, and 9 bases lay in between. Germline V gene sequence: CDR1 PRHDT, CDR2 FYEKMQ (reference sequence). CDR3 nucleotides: TGTGCCAGCAGCTTAGGGCTAGGGATCCTCCACTTT. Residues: CASSLGLGILHF.

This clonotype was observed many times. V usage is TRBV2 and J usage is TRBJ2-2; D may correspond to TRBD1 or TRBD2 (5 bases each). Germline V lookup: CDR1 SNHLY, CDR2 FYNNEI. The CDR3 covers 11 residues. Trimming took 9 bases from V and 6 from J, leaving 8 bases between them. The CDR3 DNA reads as TGTGCCAGTGAGGGGTCCGGGGAGCTGTTTTTT. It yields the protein CASEGSGELFF.

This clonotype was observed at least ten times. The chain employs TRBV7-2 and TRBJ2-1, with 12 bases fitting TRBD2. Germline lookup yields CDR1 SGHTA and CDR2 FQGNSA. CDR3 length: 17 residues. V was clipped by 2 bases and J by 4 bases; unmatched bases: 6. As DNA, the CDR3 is TGTGCCAGCAGCTTATGGGCTAGCGGGGGGGTTTACAATGAGCAGTTCTTC. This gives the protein CASSLWASGGVYNEQFF.

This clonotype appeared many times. The chain's CDR3 is CASSSRQKTKNIQYF. In DNA form, the CDR3 reads TGTGCCAGCAGCTCTCGACAGAAGACCAAAAACATTCAGTACTTC. V usage is TRBV7-2 and J usage is TRBJ2-4, with a tentative D call TRBD1 (5 bases). The CDR3 consists of 15 residues. CDR1 and CDR2 from the germline V gene are SGHTA and FQGNSA. V lost 4 bases to trimming and J lost 2 bases, with 12 bases between them.

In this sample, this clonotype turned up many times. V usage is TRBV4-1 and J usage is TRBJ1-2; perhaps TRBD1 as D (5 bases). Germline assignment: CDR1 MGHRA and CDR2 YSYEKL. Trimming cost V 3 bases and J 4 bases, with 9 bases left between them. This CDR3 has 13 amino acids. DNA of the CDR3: TGCGCCAGCAGCCAGGGGACGGTCTATGGCTACACCTTC. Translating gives CASSQGTVYGYTF.

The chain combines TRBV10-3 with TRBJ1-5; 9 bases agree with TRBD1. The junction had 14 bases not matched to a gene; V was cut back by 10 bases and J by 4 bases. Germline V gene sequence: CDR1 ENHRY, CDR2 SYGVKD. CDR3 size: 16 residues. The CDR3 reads CASSAMDRGANQPQHF. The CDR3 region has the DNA TGTGCCAGCAGCGCAATGGACAGGGGCGCAAATCAGCCCCAGCATTTT.